Listed here are 13 T cell receptor beta chains from one sample, sequenced in a study of immune cell composition in non-small cell lung cancer. Method: immunoSEQ multiplex PCR; TCRdb's copy keeps in-frame clones and lacks some. The sample records about 3,200 clones, roughly 74% being singletons. Source material: lung tumor tissue. The origin of the receptors is a human donor with non-small cell lung cancer.

The chain joins TRBV5-1 to TRBJ1-3; no definite D call. V lost 0 bases, J lost 4 bases, and 17 bases lay in between. The CDR3 extends over 17 amino acids. Germline V gene data show CDR1 as SGHRS and CDR2 as YFSETQ. CDR3 loop: CASSLAVGMETGNTIYF. In nucleotides, the CDR3 is TGCGCCAGCAGCTTGGCGGTCGGGATGGAGACGGGAAACACCATATATTTT.

The table lists this clone with a few counts. The chain has TRBV13 and TRBJ2-7, with TRBD1 matching over 11 bases. The germline V gene has CDR1 PRHDT and CDR2 FYEKMQ (reference sequence). The CDR3 loop spans 15 amino acids. V lost 4 bases, J lost 4 bases, and 6 bases stayed unmatched. The CDR3 protein is CASSSGQGARYEQYF. CDR3 sequence (DNA): TGTGCCAGCAGCTCTGGACAGGGGGCAAGGTACGAGCAGTACTTC.

The gene calls are TRBV7-9 and TRBJ2-7, with D maybe TRBD1 (5 bases). This CDR3 has 12 amino acids. Germline-derived CDR1 and CDR2 are SEHNR and FQNEAQ (reference sequence). V dropped 3 bases and J dropped 7 bases, with 10 bases sitting between them. For the CDR3, the DNA is TGTGCCAGCAGCTTCAGGGCCCGAGAGCAGTACTTC. Its protein product is CASSFRAREQYF.

This clone showed up just a few times. The chain joins TRBV28 to TRBJ1-2, with TRBD1 matching over 8 bases. J was trimmed by 9 bases and V by 3 bases; bases with no gene match: 9. Germline V lookup: CDR1 MDHEN, CDR2 SYDVKM. This CDR3 comprises 14 residues. The CDR3 sequence: CASSFPQGASSYTF. CDR3 DNA sequence: TGTGCCAGCAGTTTTCCGCAGGGGGCGAGTAGCTACACCTTC.

This sequence joins TRBV7-6 and TRBJ2-3; a weak D match, TRBD1 (5 bases). The CDR3 spans 13 residues. Germline CDR1 and CDR2: SGHVS and FNYEAQ. V was clipped by 5 bases and J by 8 bases, with 14 bases between them. CDR3 coding DNA: TGTGCCAGCAGCACCAGTCAGGGTGGTACGCAGTATTTT. It codes for CASSTSQGGTQYF.

The chain links TRBV28 to TRBJ2-2, with 9 bases fitting TRBD2. The CDR3 loop spans 17 amino acids. Germline V gene lookup returns CDR1 MDHEN and CDR2 SYDVKM. After removal of 6 bases from V and 4 bases from J, the junction contained 12 bases not matched to a gene. As DNA, the CDR3 is TGTGCCAGCAGGGGACTAGCTGGGAAAGGTGGCACCGGGGAGCTGTTTTTT. It yields the protein CASRGLAGKGGTGELFF. Full variable domain (remainder filled in from reference TRBV28 and TRBJ2-2): DVKVTQSSRYLVKRTGEKVFLECVQDMDHENMFWYRQDPGLGLRLIYFSYDVKMKEKGDIPEGYSVSREKKERFSLILESASTNQTSMYLCASRGLAGKGGTGELFFGEGSRLTVL.

The genes are TRBV9 and TRBJ1-1; D remains unclear. V gave up 3 bases and J gave up 3 bases, with 9 bases separating them. This CDR3 comprises 13 residues. The germline V gene has CDR1 SGDLS and CDR2 YYNGEE. The CDR3 DNA reads TGTGCCAGCAGCGCCGCGTTTGACACTGAAGCTTTCTTT. Translation: CASSAAFDTEAFF.

V gene TRBV19 combines with J gene TRBJ2-7; 7 positions agree with TRBD1. CDR1 and CDR2 (germline): LNHDA, SQIVND (reference sequence). The CDR3 is 14 amino acids. Trimming removed 5 bases from V and 3 bases from J; junction bases left unmatched: 7. This chain's CDR3 is CASSVTGPSYEQYF. CDR3 in DNA: TGTGCCAGTAGTGTGACAGGGCCCAGCTACGAGCAGTACTTC. Full variable domain (outside the CDR3, taken from reference TRBV19 and TRBJ2-7): DGGITQSPKYLFRKEGQNVTLSCEQNLNHDAMYWYRQDPGQGLRLIYYSQIVNDFQKGDIAEGYSVSREKKESFPLTVTSAQKNPTAFYLCASSVTGPSYEQYFGPGTRLTVT.

This clone showed up just a few times. This rearrangement joins TRBV7-9 to TRBJ1-5; perhaps TRBD1 as D (5 bases). Germline CDR1 is SEHNR and CDR2 is FQNEAQ (reference sequence). V shed 0 bases and J shed 3 bases, with 18 bases lying between them. There are 18 residues in the CDR3. The CDR3 loop is CASSLAQDRRGLNQPQHF. Written as DNA, the CDR3 is TGTGCCAGCAGCTTAGCGCAAGATCGAAGGGGACTCAATCAGCCCCAGCATTTT.

On this clone itself: One junction end does not reproduce the germline sequence, and a read error may be involved. This CDR3 reads CSGKGGPIFLF. As DNA, the CDR3 is TGCAGTGGGAAAGGAGGGCCAATCTTCCTCTTC. The chain employs TRBV20-1 and TRBJ2-1; possible D gene TRBD2, 6 bases. The germline CDR1 and CDR2 sequences are DFQATT and SNEGSKA (reference sequence). The CDR3 is 11 amino acids.

This clone showed up just a few times. The chain employs TRBV27 and TRBJ1-2; D not certain. V was pared by 7 bases and J by 7 bases, with 16 bases between. The CDR3 contains 13 residues. Germline loops: CDR1 MNHEY, CDR2 SMNVEV (reference sequence). The CDR3 region is CASTTRGEGGYTF. In DNA form, the CDR3 reads TGTGCCAGCACAACCCGTGGAGAGGGTGGCTACACCTTC.

The V call is TRBV19, the J call TRBJ2-1; a possible D gene is TRBD2 (6 bases). The CDR3 length is 14 residues. Germline CDR1 reads LNHDA; CDR2 reads SQIVND (reference sequence). The V end was cut by 10 bases, the J end by 5 bases, with 18 bases between. CDR3 sequence (DNA): TGTGCCACCGATGGCGGGGATCTGCACAATGAGCAGTTCTTC. Translating it yields CATDGGDLHNEQFF.

The rearrangement uses TRBV18 and TRBJ1-1; D gene ambiguous. Germline values: CDR1 KGHSH, CDR2 LQKENI. Trimming shortened V by 3 bases and J by 1 base, and 9 bases separated the two germline ends. This CDR3 comprises 14 residues. Here the CDR3 reads CASSPRIENTEAFF. For the CDR3, the DNA is TGTGCCAGCTCACCGAGAATCGAGAACACTGAAGCTTTCTTT.